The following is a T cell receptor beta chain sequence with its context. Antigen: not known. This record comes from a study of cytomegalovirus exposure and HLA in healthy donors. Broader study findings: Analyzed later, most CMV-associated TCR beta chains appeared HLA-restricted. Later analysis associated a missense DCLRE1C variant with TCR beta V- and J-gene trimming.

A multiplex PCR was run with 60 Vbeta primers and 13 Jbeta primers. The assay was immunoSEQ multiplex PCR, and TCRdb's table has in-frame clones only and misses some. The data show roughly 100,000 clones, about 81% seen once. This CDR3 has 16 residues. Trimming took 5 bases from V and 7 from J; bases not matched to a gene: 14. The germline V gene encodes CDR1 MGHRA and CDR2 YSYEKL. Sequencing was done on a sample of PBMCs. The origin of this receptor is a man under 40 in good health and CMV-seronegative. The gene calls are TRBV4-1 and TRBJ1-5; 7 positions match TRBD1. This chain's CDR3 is CASSLRPTGSTQPQHF. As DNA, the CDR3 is TGCGCCAGCAGCTTACGACCGACAGGGTCGACGCAGCCCCAGCATTTT.